This T cell receptor (beta chain) was profiled in a study of T cell changes during pregnancy in multiple sclerosis. Generated by immunoSEQ multiplex PCR, the TCRdb table keeps only in-frame clones and is missing some. The data contain roughly 50,000 clones, 80% to 90% of them seen just once; the ten biggest clones take up approximately 8%. The V end lost 1 base, the J end lost 7 bases, and 5 bases lay between the germline ends. Germline assignment: CDR1 SGHTA and CDR2 FQGTGA. The CDR3 spans 12 residues. The sequence was collected from a female donor with multiple sclerosis, enrolled in a pregnancy study. This chain joins TRBV7-3 and TRBJ2-1; no firm D call. The sequenced sample was CD8+ T cells from peripheral blood mononuclear cells, obtained in the second trimester of pregnancy. The CDR3 here is CASSLNGNEQFF. CDR3 DNA: TGTGCCAGCAGCTTAAACGGGAATGAGCAGTTCTTC.